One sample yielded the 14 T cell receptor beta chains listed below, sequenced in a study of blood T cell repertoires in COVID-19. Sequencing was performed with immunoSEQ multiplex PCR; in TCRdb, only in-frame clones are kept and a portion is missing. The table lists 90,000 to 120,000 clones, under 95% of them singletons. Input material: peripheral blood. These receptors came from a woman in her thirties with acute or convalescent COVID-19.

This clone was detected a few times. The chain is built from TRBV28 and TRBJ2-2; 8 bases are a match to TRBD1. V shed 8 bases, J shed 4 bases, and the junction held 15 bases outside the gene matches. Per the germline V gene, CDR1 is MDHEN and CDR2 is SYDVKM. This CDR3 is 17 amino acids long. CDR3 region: CASRPNRQGRGTGELFF. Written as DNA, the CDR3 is TGTGCCAGCCGACCGAACCGACAGGGGCGAGGCACCGGGGAGCTGTTTTTT. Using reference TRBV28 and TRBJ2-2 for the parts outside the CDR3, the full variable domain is DVKVTQSSRYLVKRTGEKVFLECVQDMDHENMFWYRQDPGLGLRLIYFSYDVKMKEKGDIPEGYSVSREKKERFSLILESASTNQTSMYLCASRPNRQGRGTGELFFGEGSRLTVL.

The CDR3 DNA reads TGTGCCAGCAGCTTAGCCACCCAGGGGGCAGAGACCCAGTACTTC. Translation: CASSLATQGAETQYF. V is TRBV7-7 and J is TRBJ2-5; 8 positions agree with TRBD1. The CDR3 runs to 15 residues. CDR1 is SSHAT and CDR2 is FNYEAQ in the germline V gene (reference sequence). The junction had 4 bases not matched to a gene; V was cut back by 0 bases and J by 4 bases.

CDR3 bases: TGCGCCAGCAGCTTAATAGGGGCTAATGACTATGGCTACACCTTC. Translating gives CASSLIGANDYGYTF. The rearrangement joins TRBV5-1 to TRBJ1-2, with a tentative D call TRBD1 (5 bases). CDR1 is SGHRS, CDR2 YFSETQ, per germline. Trimming took 2 bases from V and 3 from J, leaving 14 bases between them. The CDR3 consists of 15 residues.

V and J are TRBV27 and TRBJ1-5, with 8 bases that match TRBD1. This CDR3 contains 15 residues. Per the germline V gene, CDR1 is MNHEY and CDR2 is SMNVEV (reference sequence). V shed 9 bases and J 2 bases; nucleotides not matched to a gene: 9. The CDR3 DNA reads TGTGCCAGGTCCCATCAGGGGGCCTGCAATCAGCCCCAGCATTTT. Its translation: CARSHQGACNQPQHF.

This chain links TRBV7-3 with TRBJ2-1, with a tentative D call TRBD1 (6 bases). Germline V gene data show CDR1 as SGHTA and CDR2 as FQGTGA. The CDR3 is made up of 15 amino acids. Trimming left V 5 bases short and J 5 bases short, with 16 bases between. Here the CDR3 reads CASSLDRSTHNEQFF. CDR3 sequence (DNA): TGTGCCAGCAGCCTGGACAGATCTACCCACAATGAGCAGTTCTTC.

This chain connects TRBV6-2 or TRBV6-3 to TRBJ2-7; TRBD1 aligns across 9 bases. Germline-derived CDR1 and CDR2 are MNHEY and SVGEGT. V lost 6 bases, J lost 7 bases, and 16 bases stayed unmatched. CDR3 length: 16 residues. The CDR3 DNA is TGTGCCAGCAGCCCAAAGCCCGGGACAGGGATTTCGGAGCAGTACTTC. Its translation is CASSPKPGTGISEQYF.

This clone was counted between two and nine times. CDR3 in amino acids: CASSQGQGSSYEQYF. In nucleotides, the CDR3 is TGTGCCAGCAGCCAGGGACAGGGCAGCTCCTACGAGCAGTACTTC. The rearrangement joins TRBV7-2 to TRBJ2-7, with TRBD1 matching 9 bases. The CDR3 is 15 amino acids. With V trimmed by 5 bases and J by 0 bases, 5 bases remained unmatched. Looked up from germline, CDR1 is SGHTA and CDR2 is FQGNSA.

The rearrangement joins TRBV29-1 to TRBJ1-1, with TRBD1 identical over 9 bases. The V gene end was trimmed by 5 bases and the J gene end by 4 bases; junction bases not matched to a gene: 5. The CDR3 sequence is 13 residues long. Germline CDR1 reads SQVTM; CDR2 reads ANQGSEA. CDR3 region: CSVPLTGGTEAFF. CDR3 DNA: TGCAGCGTTCCCCTGACAGGGGGCACTGAAGCTTTCTTT.

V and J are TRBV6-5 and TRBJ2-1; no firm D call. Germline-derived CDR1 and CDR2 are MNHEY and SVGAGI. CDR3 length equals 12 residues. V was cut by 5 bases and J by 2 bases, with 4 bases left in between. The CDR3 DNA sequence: TGTGCCAGCAGTCGTCCCTACAATGAGCAGTTCTTC. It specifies CASSRPYNEQFF.

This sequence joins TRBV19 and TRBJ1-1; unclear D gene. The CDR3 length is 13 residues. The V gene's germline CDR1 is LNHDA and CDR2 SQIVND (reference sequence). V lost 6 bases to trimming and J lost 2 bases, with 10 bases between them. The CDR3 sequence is CASRNNENTEAFF. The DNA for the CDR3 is TGTGCCAGTAGGAACAACGAAAACACTGAAGCTTTCTTT.

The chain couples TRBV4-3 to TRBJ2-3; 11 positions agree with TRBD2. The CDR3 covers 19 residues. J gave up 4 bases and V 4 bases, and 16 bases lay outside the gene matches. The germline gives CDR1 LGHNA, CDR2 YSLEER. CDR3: CASSPFVGSGRARADTQYF. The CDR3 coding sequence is TGCGCCAGCAGCCCTTTCGTGGGTAGCGGGAGGGCGAGGGCAGATACGCAGTATTTT.

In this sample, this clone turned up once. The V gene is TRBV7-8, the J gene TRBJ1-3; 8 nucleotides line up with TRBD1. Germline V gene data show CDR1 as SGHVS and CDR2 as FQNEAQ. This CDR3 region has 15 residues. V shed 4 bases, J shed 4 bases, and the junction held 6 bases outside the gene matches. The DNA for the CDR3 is TGTGCCAGCAGCTCCCGGGACAGGTCGGGAAACACCATATATTTT. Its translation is CASSSRDRSGNTIYF.

The CDR3 sequence: CASSVAPSGHNEQFF. Here the CDR3 DNA reads TGTGCCAGCAGCGTAGCCCCTAGCGGACACAATGAGCAGTTCTTC. The V and J genes are TRBV9 and TRBJ2-1, with 7 bases matching TRBD2. The CDR3 contains 15 residues. V lost 0 bases, J lost 5 bases, and 5 bases stayed unmatched. Germline CDR1 is SGDLS and CDR2 is YYNGEE.

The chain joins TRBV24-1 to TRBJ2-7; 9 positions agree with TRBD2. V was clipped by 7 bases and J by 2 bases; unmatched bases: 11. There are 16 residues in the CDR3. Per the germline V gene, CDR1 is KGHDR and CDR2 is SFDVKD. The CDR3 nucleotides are TGTGCCACCAGCCCTAATGGGGAGCGGGGGGCCTACGAGCAGTACTTC. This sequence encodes CATSPNGERGAYEQYF.